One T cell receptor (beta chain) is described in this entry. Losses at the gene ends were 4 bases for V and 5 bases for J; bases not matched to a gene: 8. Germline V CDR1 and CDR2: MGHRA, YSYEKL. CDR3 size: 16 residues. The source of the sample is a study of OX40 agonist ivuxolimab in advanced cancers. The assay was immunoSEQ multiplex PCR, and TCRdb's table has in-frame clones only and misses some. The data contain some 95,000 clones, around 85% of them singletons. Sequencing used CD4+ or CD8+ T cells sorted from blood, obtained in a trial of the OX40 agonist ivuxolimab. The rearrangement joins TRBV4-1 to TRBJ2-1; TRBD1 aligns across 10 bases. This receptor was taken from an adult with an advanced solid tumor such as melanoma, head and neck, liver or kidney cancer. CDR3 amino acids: CASSLGTGDRNNEQFF. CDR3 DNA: TGCGCCAGCAGCCTAGGGACAGGGGACAGGAACAATGAGCAGTTCTTC.